Below are 24 T cell receptor beta chains sequenced from a single sample in a study of OX40 agonist ivuxolimab in advanced cancers. Assay used: immunoSEQ multiplex PCR; TCRdb lists only in-frame clones, some missing. The repertoire includes more than 100,000 clones, over 75% of them detected once, and around 0.53% sits in the top ten. Source: CD4+ or CD8+ T cells sorted from blood, taken in a trial of the OX40 agonist ivuxolimab. The receptor source for this set is an adult with an advanced solid tumor such as melanoma, head and neck, liver or kidney cancer.

CDR3 sequence reads: CASSQGMTGIPDTQYF. Written as DNA, the CDR3 is TGTGCCAGCAGCCAAGGGATGACAGGGATCCCAGATACGCAGTATTTT. The rearrangement links TRBV14 to TRBJ2-3; 7 nucleotides align to TRBD1. The CDR3 contains 16 residues. Germline V lookup: CDR1 SGHDN, CDR2 FVKESK. Unmatched junction bases numbered 8, after V lost 1 base and J lost 4 bases.

J is TRBJ2-5 and V is TRBV7-3; the match to TRBD1 covers 9 bases. With V trimmed by 3 bases and J by 5 bases, 7 bases remained unmatched. CDR3 size: 15 residues. Germline CDR1 is SGHTA and CDR2 is FQGTGA. CDR3 bases: TGTGCCAGCAGCTTGGGACAGGGCTTTACTGAGACCCAGTACTTC. It codes for CASSLGQGFTETQYF.

The V and J genes are TRBV6-5 and TRBJ1-5; the D is unclear. The CDR3 spans 13 residues. V lost 2 bases and J lost 9, with 11 bases in between. The germline V gene encodes CDR1 MNHEY and CDR2 SVGAGI. In DNA form, the CDR3 reads TGTGCCAGCAGTTACCGCAGGCCCAGGCCCCAGCATTTT. Translated: CASSYRRPRPQHF.

This rearrangement joins TRBV28 to TRBJ1-6, with a possible D match to TRBD1 (6 bases). This CDR3 spans 15 amino acids. V lost 7 bases, J lost 13 bases, and 23 bases lay in between. Germline V gene sequence: CDR1 MDHEN, CDR2 SYDVKM. DNA for the CDR3: TGTGCCAGCACCACCACCGGGACAACTTGGTCCCCCCTCCACTTT. Translated, it gives CASTTTGTTWSPLHF.

V gene TRBV7-2 combines with J gene TRBJ2-7; 9 bases agree with TRBD1. The V segment lost 4 bases and the J segment 4 bases; nucleotides outside the gene matches: 8. CDR1 is SGHTA and CDR2 is FQGNSA in the germline V gene. This CDR3 has 15 amino acids. For the CDR3, the DNA is TGTGCCAGCAGCTCACCGGGGACAGGGATATACGAGCAGTACTTC. This translates into CASSSPGTGIYEQYF.

The chain recombines TRBV6-5 with TRBJ2-1; 9 bases line up with TRBD1. The CDR3 runs to 14 residues. Germline assignment: CDR1 MNHEY and CDR2 SVGAGI. The J segment lost 5 bases and the V segment lost 5 bases, leaving 4 bases of the junction unmatched. CDR3 amino acids: CASSGQGSHNEQFF. CDR3 bases: TGTGCCAGCAGTGGACAGGGGAGCCACAATGAGCAGTTCTTC.

The chain's CDR3 is CAWRRGAGNTIYF. Written as DNA, the CDR3 is TGTGCCTGGAGAAGAGGGGCCGGAAACACCATATATTTT. The gene calls are TRBV30 and TRBJ1-3, with a weak D call TRBD1 (5 bases). The CDR3 is made up of 13 amino acids. Germline V gives CDR1 GTSNPN, CDR2 SVGIG (reference sequence). Trimming stripped 3 bases from V and 4 bases from J, with 10 bases between.

The chain combines TRBV27 with TRBJ2-3; TRBD1 might be the D (5 bases). Germline V gives CDR1 MNHEY, CDR2 SMNVEV (reference sequence). V lost 5 bases and J 2 bases, leaving 17 bases between the germline ends. The CDR3 spans 16 residues. CDR3 bases: TGTGCCAGCAGTCTGAACAGGAACACGGTCACAGATACGCAGTATTTT. Protein sequence: CASSLNRNTVTDTQYF.

CDR3 region: CASSREGNTEAFF. Written as DNA, the CDR3 is TGCGCCAGCTCTCGGGAGGGGAACACTGAAGCTTTCTTT. This chain uses TRBV4-3 with TRBJ1-1, with D unclear. V gave up 8 bases and J gave up 1 base, with 11 bases separating them. From germline, CDR1 is LGHNA and CDR2 YSLEER. CDR3 length: 13 amino acids.

The rearrangement links TRBV5-5 to TRBJ1-2; 10 bases line up with TRBD1. In germline, CDR1 is SGHKS, CDR2 YYEKEE (reference sequence). The CDR3 is made up of 14 amino acids. The V gene end was trimmed by 4 bases and the J gene end by 4 bases; junction bases not matched to a gene: 4. In DNA form, the CDR3 reads TGTGCCAGCAGCGCGGGACAGGGGATCTATGGCTACACCTTC. It translates to CASSAGQGIYGYTF.

In its sample, this clone was seen a few times. V and J are TRBV15 and TRBJ2-1, with TRBD2 matching over 9 bases. The CDR3 has 15 residues. V lost 1 base to trimming and J lost 8 bases; unmatched junction nucleotides: 6. CDR1 is LNHNV, CDR2 YYDKDF, per germline (reference sequence). The CDR3 DNA reads TGTGCCACCAGCAGAGTCGGCGGGGGGGTGGATGAGCAGTTCTTC. It translates to CATSRVGGGVDEQFF.

This sequence joins TRBV14 and TRBJ1-6; D not resolved. This CDR3 spans 15 amino acids. V lost 4 bases to trimming and J lost 9 bases, with 16 bases between them. Germline CDR1 is SGHDN and CDR2 is FVKESK. Written as DNA, the CDR3 is TGTGCCAGCAGCCCCCCTGGAGGCAACGGTTCACCCCTCCACTTT. It specifies CASSPPGGNGSPLHF.

The chain carries TRBV6-5 and TRBJ2-7; no clear D. This CDR3 is built from 13 residues. The V end was cut by 2 bases, the J end by 0 bases, with 5 bases between. CDR1 is MNHEY, CDR2 SVGAGI, per germline. CDR3 loop: CASSYSLSYEQYF. In DNA form, the CDR3 reads TGTGCCAGCAGTTACAGCCTCTCCTACGAGCAGTACTTC.

This chain connects TRBV18 to TRBJ1-2; 8 bases align to TRBD1. The V gene's germline CDR1 is KGHSH and CDR2 LQKENI. The CDR3 extends over 13 amino acids. The trim removed 6 bases at V and 4 bases at J, leaving 4 bases unmatched. For the CDR3, the DNA is TGTGCCAGCTCTCAGGACAGGGTCTATGGCTACACCTTC. It encodes CASSQDRVYGYTF.

The V call is TRBV6-5, the J call TRBJ2-7, with TRBD2 identical over 8 bases. Germline CDR1 is MNHEY and CDR2 is SVGAGI. This CDR3 is built from 14 residues. The junction had 6 bases not matched to a gene; V was cut back by 0 bases and J by 8 bases. This chain's CDR3 is CASSYSWLAGQQYF. The CDR3 nucleotides read TGTGCCAGCAGTTACTCTTGGTTAGCGGGGCAGCAGTACTTC.

The CDR3 sequence: CASSQGVSGQASYEQYF. As DNA, the CDR3 is TGCGCCAGCAGCCAAGGAGTTTCGGGACAGGCCTCCTACGAGCAGTACTTC. V is TRBV4-1 and J is TRBJ2-7; 8 bases are shared with TRBD1. This CDR3 has 17 amino acids. Germline CDR1 and CDR2: MGHRA and YSYEKL. V shed 1 base and J 0 bases; nucleotides not matched to a gene: 8.

J is TRBJ1-5 and V is TRBV11-2, with D unclear. Germline CDR1 is SGHAT and CDR2 is FQNNGV. CDR3 size: 13 residues. V was trimmed by 0 bases and J by 5 bases, leaving 5 bases between them. The CDR3, as DNA: TGTGCCAGCAGCTTAGAGGTTCATCAGCCCCAGCATTTT. It specifies CASSLEVHQPQHF.

This chain connects TRBV5-1 to TRBJ1-2; 11 nucleotides align to TRBD1. Germline V gives CDR1 SGHRS, CDR2 YFSETQ. Trimming cost V 3 bases and J 7 bases; bases outside gene matches: 8. This CDR3 contains 15 residues. The CDR3 is CASSSTMGTGGGYTF. The CDR3 nucleotides are TGCGCCAGCAGCTCGACCATGGGGACAGGGGGTGGCTACACCTTC.

V and J are TRBV11-2 and TRBJ2-5; possible D gene TRBD1, 6 bases. Germline values: CDR1 SGHAT, CDR2 FQNNGV. This CDR3 spans 15 amino acids. V was cut by 1 base and J by 3 bases, with 12 bases left in between. The CDR3 sequence is CASSLATGLKETQYF. The CDR3 nucleotides read TGTGCCAGCAGCTTAGCAACAGGGCTCAAAGAGACCCAGTACTTC.

The chain employs TRBV7-2 and TRBJ2-5; 8 bases are shared with TRBD2. Trimming cost V 5 bases and J 5 bases; bases outside gene matches: 7. The CDR3 consists of 14 residues. Germline V gives CDR1 SGHTA, CDR2 FQGNSA. The CDR3 DNA is TGTGCCAGCAGCGGCGGGGGGAGTTCTGAGACCCAGTACTTC. Its translation is CASSGGGSSETQYF.

This chain joins TRBV5-1 and TRBJ2-3; 8 nucleotides match TRBD1. CDR1 SGHRS and CDR2 YFSETQ come from the germline V gene. The CDR3 is 14 residues long. V shed 3 bases and J 2 bases; nucleotides not matched to a gene: 2. This CDR3 is CASSSGGYTDTQYF. CDR3 DNA: TGCGCCAGCAGCTCAGGGGGCTACACAGATACGCAGTATTTT.

The chain is built from TRBV2 and TRBJ1-1, with D tentatively TRBD1 (6 bases). This CDR3 comprises 14 residues. V was shortened by 6 bases and J by 5 bases, with 16 bases between the two germline ends. Per germline, CDR1 SNHLY and CDR2 FYNNEI. The CDR3 region is CASRALQGGTEAFF. CDR3 DNA: TGTGCCAGCAGGGCCCTACAGGGTGGGACTGAAGCTTTCTTT.

The chain links TRBV9 to TRBJ1-2; D remains ambiguous. The V end lost 4 bases, the J end lost 4 bases, and 17 bases lay between the germline ends. The CDR3 runs 15 residues. The germline V gene encodes CDR1 SGDLS and CDR2 YYNGEE. The CDR3 sequence: CASSLDGSSAYGYTF. The CDR3 DNA reads TGTGCCAGCAGCTTAGACGGATCCTCGGCCTATGGCTACACCTTC.

The chain couples TRBV5-1 to TRBJ2-2; possibly TRBD1 for D (6 bases). CDR3 size: 13 residues. Between the trimmed V and J ends, which lost 5 bases and 4 bases, there was a span of 9 bases. Germline lookup yields CDR1 SGHRS and CDR2 YFSETQ. The CDR3 sequence: CASREQGTGELFF. The CDR3 bases are TGCGCCAGCAGGGAACAGGGCACCGGGGAGCTGTTTTTT.